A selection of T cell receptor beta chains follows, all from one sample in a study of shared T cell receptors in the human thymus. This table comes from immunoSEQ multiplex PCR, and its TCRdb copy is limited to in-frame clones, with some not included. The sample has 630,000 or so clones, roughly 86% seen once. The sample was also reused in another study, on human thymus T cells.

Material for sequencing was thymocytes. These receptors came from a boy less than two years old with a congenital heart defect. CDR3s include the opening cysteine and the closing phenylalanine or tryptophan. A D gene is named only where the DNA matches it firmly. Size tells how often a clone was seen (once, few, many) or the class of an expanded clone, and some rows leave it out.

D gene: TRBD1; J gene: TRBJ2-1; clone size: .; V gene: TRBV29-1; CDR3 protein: CSSLTGTGGSEQFF; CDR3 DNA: TGCAGCTCCCTAACCGGGACAGGGGGCTCTGAGCAGTTCTTC
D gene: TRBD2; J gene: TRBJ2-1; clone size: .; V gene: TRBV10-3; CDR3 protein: CAISESGLAAPSYNEQFF; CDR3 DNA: TGTGCCATCAGTGAGTCTGGACTAGCGGCGCCGTCCTACAATGAGCAGTTCTTC
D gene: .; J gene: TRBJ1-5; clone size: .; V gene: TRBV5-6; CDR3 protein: CASSFNRSGQPQHF; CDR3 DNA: TGTGCCAGCAGCTTTAACAGGTCGGGTCAGCCCCAGCATTTT
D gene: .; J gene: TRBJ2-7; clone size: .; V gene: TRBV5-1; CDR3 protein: CASSLYPHEQYF; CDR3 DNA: TGCGCCAGCAGCTTATATCCCCACGAGCAGTACTTC
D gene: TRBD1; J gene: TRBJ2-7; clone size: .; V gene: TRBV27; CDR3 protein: CASSMGQAYEQYF; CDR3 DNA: TGTGCCAGCAGCATGGGACAGGCCTACGAGCAGTACTTC
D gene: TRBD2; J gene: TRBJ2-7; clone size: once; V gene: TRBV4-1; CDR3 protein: CASSQGGRVGDEQYF; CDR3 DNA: TGCGCCAGCAGCCAAGGGGGGAGGGTTGGAGACGAGCAGTACTTC
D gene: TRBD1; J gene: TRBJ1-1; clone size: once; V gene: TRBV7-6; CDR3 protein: CASSLRDRVLLGFFPEAFF; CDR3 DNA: TGTGCCAGCAGCTTAAGGGACAGGGTTTTGCTCGGTTTCTTTCCTGAAGCTTTCTTT
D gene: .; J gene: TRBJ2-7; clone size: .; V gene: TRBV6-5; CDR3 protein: CASSSGAVIPFEQYF; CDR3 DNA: TGTGCCAGCAGTTCGGGAGCGGTAATCCCTTTTGAGCAGTACTTC
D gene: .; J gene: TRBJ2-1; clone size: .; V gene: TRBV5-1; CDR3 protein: CASSRIKCLSGLNNEQFF; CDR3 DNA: TGCGCCAGCAGCCGTATAAAGTGTCTTAGCGGTCTTAACAATGAGCAGTTCTTC
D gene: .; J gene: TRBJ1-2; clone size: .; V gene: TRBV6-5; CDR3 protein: CASSYSMASYGYTF; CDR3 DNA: TGTGCCAGCAGTTACTCGATGGCTTCCTATGGCTACACCTTC